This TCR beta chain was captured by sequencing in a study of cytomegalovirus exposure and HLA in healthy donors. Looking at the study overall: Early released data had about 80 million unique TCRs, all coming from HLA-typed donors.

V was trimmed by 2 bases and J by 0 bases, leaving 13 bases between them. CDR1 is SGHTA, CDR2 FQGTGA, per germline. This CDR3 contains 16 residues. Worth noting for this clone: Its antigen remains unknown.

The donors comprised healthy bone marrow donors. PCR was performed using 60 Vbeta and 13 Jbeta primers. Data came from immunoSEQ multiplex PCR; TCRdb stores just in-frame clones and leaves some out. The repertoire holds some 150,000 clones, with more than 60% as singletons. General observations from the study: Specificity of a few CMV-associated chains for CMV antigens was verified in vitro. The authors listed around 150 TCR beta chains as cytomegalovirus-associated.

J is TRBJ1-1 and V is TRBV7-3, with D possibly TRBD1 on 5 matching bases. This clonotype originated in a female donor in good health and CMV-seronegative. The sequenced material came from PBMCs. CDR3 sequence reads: CASSLYAGIMNTEAFF. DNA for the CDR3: TGTGCCAGCAGCTTATACGCAGGGATTATGAACACTGAAGCTTTCTTT.